The T cell receptor (beta chain) described here comes from a study of tumor-infiltrating lymphocytes in primary liver carcinoma. From about 19-30 mg of unsorted bulk tissue, DNA and RNA were co-extracted together. Surgeons resected the patients' primary liver carcinomas. Study-wide points: Whereas tumor region pairs overlapped more, tumor-adjacent and tumor-blood pairs overlapped less.

Researchers generated TCR beta cDNA from around 510 ng of total RNA, relying on a constant-region primer. Libraries covering TCR beta were generated through three nested multiplex PCR rounds (using a slightly modified ARM-PCR). TRBV1-TRBV30 forward primers paired with a C-beta reverse primer were used in the first two PCR rounds, which ran roughly 10 cycles each. TCRdb ran MiXCR on the multiplex PCR reads and lists one entry per CDR3 protein. The data contain about 110,000 distinct CDR3 sequences, approximately 82% of them singletons. The length of the CDR3 is 15 residues. Looked up from germline, CDR1 is LGHNA and CDR2 is YSLEER. Trimming shortened V by 10 bases and J by 4 bases, and 21 bases separated the two germline ends. With regard to this clonotype: Its cognate antigen is unknown.

The sequence came from a man aged 40-49 years with primary liver carcinoma and hepatitis B virus infection. The chain has TRBV4-3 and TRBJ2-3, with a tentative D call TRBD2 (6 bases). Sequencing was performed on liver tumor tissue from sampling region 3. Regarding subset: tumor region T3, left-lateral pole. CDR3 sequence reads: CANSPEGGRADTQYF. CDR3 bases: TGCGCCAATAGCCCGGAGGGCGGAAGGGCAGATACGCAGTATTTT.